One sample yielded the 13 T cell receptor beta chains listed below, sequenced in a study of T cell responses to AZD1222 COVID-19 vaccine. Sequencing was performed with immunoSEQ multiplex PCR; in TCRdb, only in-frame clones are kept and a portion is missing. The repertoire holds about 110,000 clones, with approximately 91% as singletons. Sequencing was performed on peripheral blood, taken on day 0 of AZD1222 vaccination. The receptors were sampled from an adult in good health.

The CDR3, as DNA: TGTGCCAGTACCACGAGACCCAGGGAAACTGGAAACACCATATATTTT. It specifies CASTTRPRETGNTIYF. The chain couples TRBV19 to TRBJ1-3; TRBD1 is a possible D gene (5 bases). Germline CDR1 and CDR2: LNHDA and SQIVND (reference sequence). CDR3 size: 16 residues. V was trimmed by 7 bases and J by 2 bases, leaving 18 bases between them.

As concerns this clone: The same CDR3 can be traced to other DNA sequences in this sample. CDR3 region: CASSPLTTNEKLFF. CDR3 nucleotides: TGCGCCAGCAGCCCGCTGACCACTAATGAAAAACTGTTTTTT. The chain uses TRBV5-1 and TRBJ1-4; D remains ambiguous. This CDR3 is built from 14 residues. The V gene lost 4 bases and the J gene lost 2 bases, with 9 bases spanning the gap. Germline V gene lookup returns CDR1 SGHRS and CDR2 YFSETQ.

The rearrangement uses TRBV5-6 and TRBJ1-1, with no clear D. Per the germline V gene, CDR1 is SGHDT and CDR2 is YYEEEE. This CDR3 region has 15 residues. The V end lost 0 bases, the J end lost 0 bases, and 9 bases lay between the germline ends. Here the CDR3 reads CASSLAERLNTEAFF. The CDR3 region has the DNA TGTGCCAGCAGCTTGGCAGAGAGATTGAACACTGAAGCTTTCTTT.

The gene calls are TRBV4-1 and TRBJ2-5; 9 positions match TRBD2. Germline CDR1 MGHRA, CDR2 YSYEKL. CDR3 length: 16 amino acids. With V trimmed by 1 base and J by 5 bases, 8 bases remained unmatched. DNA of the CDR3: TGCGCCAGCAGCCAAGGATGGCAGGCGGGGGGGGAGACCCAGTACTTC. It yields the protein CASSQGWQAGGETQYF.

CDR3 residues: CASSLAPQETQYF. The CDR3 DNA reads TGCGCCAGCAGCTTGGCCCCCCAAGAGACCCAGTACTTC. The chain is built from TRBV5-1 and TRBJ2-5; D unresolved. Trimming removed 0 bases from V and 1 base from J, with 4 bases in between. Germline V gives CDR1 SGHRS, CDR2 YFSETQ. The CDR3 spans 13 residues.

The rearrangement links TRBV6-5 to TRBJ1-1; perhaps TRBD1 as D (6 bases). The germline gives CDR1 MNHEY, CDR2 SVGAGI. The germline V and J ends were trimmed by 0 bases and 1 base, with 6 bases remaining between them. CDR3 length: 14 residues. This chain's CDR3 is CASSYSQGNTEAFF. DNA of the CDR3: TGTGCCAGCAGTTACTCACAGGGGAACACTGAAGCTTTCTTT.

The DNA of the CDR3 is TGTGCCAGCAGCTTAAACAGGTTATCCTACGAGCAGTACTTC. It yields the protein CASSLNRLSYEQYF. This rearrangement joins TRBV7-2 to TRBJ2-7; D possibly corresponds to TRBD1 (5 bases). Per the germline V gene, CDR1 is SGHTA and CDR2 is FQGNSA. This CDR3 has 14 amino acids. Deletions cut 2 bases from V and 1 base from J, with 9 bases between.

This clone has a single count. The CDR3 is CASSLQGQGEQFF. The CDR3, as DNA: TGTGCCAGCAGCTTACAGGGCCAGGGTGAGCAGTTCTTC. This sequence joins TRBV7-9 and TRBJ2-1, with a possible D match to TRBD1 (5 bases). Germline V gene lookup returns CDR1 SEHNR and CDR2 FQNEAQ (reference sequence). The CDR3 is 13 amino acids. V shed 2 bases and J shed 9 bases, with 11 bases lying between them. Full variable domain (remainder filled in from reference TRBV7-9 and TRBJ2-1): DTGVSQNPRHKITKRGQNVTFRCDPISEHNRLYWYRQTLGQGPEFLTYFQNEAQLEKSRLLSDRFSAERPKGSFSTLEIQRTEQGDSAMYLCASSLQGQGEQFFGPGTRLTVL.

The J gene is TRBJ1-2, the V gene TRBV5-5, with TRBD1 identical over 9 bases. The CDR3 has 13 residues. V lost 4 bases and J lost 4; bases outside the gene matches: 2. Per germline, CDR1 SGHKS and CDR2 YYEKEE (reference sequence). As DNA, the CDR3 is TGTGCCAGCAGCACGACAGGGGGCTATGGCTACACCTTC. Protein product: CASSTTGGYGYTF.

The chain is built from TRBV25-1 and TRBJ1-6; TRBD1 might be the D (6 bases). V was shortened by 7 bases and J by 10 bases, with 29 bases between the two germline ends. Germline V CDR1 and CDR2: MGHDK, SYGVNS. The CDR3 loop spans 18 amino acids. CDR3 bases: TGTGCCAGCACCCAATCCGGGACAACCCACAGGAGCGGGTCACCCCTCCACTTT. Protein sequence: CASTQSGTTHRSGSPLHF.

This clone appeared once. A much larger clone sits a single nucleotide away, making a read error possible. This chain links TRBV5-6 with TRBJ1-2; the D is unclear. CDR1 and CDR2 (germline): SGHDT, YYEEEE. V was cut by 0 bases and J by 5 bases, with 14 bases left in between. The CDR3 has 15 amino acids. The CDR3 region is CASSLGAANLYGYTF. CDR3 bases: TGTGCCAGCAGCTTGGGAGCCGCCAACCTTTATGGCTACACCTTC. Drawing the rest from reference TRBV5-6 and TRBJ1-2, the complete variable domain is DAGVTQSPTHLIKTRGQQVTLRCSPKSGHDTVSWYQQALGQGPQFIFQYYEEEERQRGNFPDRFSGHQFPNYSSELNVNALLLGDSALYLCASSLGAANLYGYTFGSGTRLTVV.

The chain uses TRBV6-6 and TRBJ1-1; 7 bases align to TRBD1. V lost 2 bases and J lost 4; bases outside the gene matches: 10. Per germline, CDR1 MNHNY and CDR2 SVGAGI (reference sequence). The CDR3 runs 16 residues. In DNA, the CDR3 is TGTGCCAGCAGTTACCCCGACCCAGGGGGTCCCACTGAAGCTTTCTTT. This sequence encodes CASSYPDPGGPTEAFF.

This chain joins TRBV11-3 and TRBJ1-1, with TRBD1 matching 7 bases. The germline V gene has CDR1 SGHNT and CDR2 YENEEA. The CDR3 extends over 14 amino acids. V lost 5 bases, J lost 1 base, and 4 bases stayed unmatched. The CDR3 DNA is TGTGCCAGCAGCGCGCACAGGGGGAACACTGAAGCTTTCTTT. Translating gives CASSAHRGNTEAFF.